Each of the 30 T cell receptor beta chains below was sequenced from the same sample in a study of molecular identifiers for immune sequencing clone quantification. MiXCR, run by TCRdb on the PCR reads, gives a single entry per CDR3 protein. The sample lists approximately 670,000 distinct CDR3 sequences, just under 20% occurring once. The sample taken for sequencing was naive CD8+ T cells from blood, with Jurkat cell RNA spiked in. This sample's subset: FACS-sorted CD8+CD4-CCR7+CD45RA+ naive T cells. The receptors here all came from a human donor in good health. Some libraries in this study had Jurkat cell RNA spiked in.

The chain couples TRBV19 to TRBJ2-5; 7 bases fit TRBD1. Germline CDR1 reads LNHDA; CDR2 reads SQIVND (reference sequence). With 6 bases clipped from V and 5 bases from J, the junction kept 9 bases outside the gene matches. The CDR3 is 14 residues long. DNA for the CDR3: TGTGCCAGTAGCCACGAGACAGGGCTGGAGACCCAGTACTTC. This sequence encodes CASSHETGLETQYF. Full variable domain (missing parts from reference TRBV19 and TRBJ2-5): DGGITQSPKYLFRKEGQNVTLSCEQNLNHDAMYWYRQDPGQGLRLIYYSQIVNDFQKGDIAEGYSVSREKKESFPLTVTSAQKNPTAFYLCASSHETGLETQYFGPGTRLLVL.

The sample holds a few counts of this clonotype. The chain recombines TRBV18 with TRBJ2-1, with 12 bases that match TRBD2. After removal of 2 bases from V and 8 bases from J, the junction contained 7 bases not matched to a gene. The CDR3 sequence is 16 residues long. Germline V gives CDR1 KGHSH, CDR2 LQKENI. The CDR3 here is CASSPTTSGSIDEQFF. In nucleotides, the CDR3 is TGTGCCAGCTCACCAACGACTAGCGGGAGTATAGATGAGCAGTTCTTC.

Many counts were recorded for this clonotype. The chain recombines TRBV2 with TRBJ1-4; no clear D gene. This CDR3 has 14 residues. Germline CDR1 reads SNHLY; CDR2 reads FYNNEI. Trimming left V 3 bases short and J 0 bases short, with 5 bases between. The CDR3 spells CASSDRTTNEKLFF. The CDR3 region has the DNA TGTGCCAGCAGTGACAGGACAACTAATGAAAAACTGTTTTTT. The full variable domain, with the rest looked up from reference TRBV2 and TRBJ1-4, is EPEVTQTPSHQVTQMGQEVILRCVPISNHLYFYWYRQILGQKVEFLVSFYNNEISEKSEIFDDQFSVERPDGSNFTLKIRSTKLEDSAMYFCASSDRTTNEKLFFGSGTQLSVL.

V and J are TRBV20-1 and TRBJ2-1, with TRBD2 matching 8 bases. J gave up 0 bases and V 0 bases, and 7 bases lay outside the gene matches. CDR1 and CDR2 (germline): DFQATT, SNEGSKA (reference sequence). This CDR3 comprises 17 residues. The CDR3 sequence: CSARDPIAGSSYNEQFF. For the CDR3, the DNA is TGCAGTGCTAGAGATCCCATAGCGGGAAGCTCCTACAATGAGCAGTTCTTC.

This clonotype has a handful of counts. The V call is TRBV20-1, the J call TRBJ1-1; no clear D. Trimming took off 0 bases at V and 0 bases at J, with 8 bases between the two ends. Germline V CDR1 and CDR2: DFQATT, SNEGSKA (reference sequence). The CDR3 is 14 amino acids. The CDR3 nucleotides are TGCAGTGCTAGAGATGGGGAACTGAACACTGAAGCTTTCTTT. This translates into CSARDGELNTEAFF.

This clonotype was detected ten times or more. V is TRBV20-1 and J is TRBJ2-5, with 7 bases that match TRBD2. This CDR3 contains 16 residues. Germline CDR1 and CDR2: DFQATT and SNEGSKA (reference sequence). The ends lost 2 bases at V and 1 base at J; junction bases unmatched: 10. This chain's CDR3 is CSARIPRLALQETQYF. The CDR3 DNA follows: TGCAGTGCTAGAATCCCACGACTAGCCCTCCAAGAGACCCAGTACTTC.

At least ten counts were recorded for this clonotype. The chain recombines TRBV5-1 with TRBJ2-3, with D possibly being TRBD1 (6 bases). The CDR3 loop spans 15 amino acids. Germline loops: CDR1 SGHRS, CDR2 YFSETQ. V gave up 0 bases and J gave up 4 bases, with 12 bases separating them. The CDR3 DNA reads as TGCGCCAGCAGCTTGGCCTGGGGGCCCGCAGATACGCAGTATTTT. Translation: CASSLAWGPADTQYF.

This clonotype was counted at least ten times. The CDR3 region is CASSEMGSNQPQHF. CDR3 nucleotides: TGTGCCAGCAGTGAAATGGGGAGCAATCAGCCCCAGCATTTT. The rearrangement joins TRBV25-1 to TRBJ1-5, with unresolved D. Germline V gives CDR1 MGHDK, CDR2 SYGVNS. The CDR3 length is 14 residues. Trimming took off 2 bases at V and 1 base at J, with 6 bases between the two ends. The full variable domain, with the rest looked up from reference TRBV25-1 and TRBJ1-5, is EADIYQTPRYLVIGTGKKITLECSQTMGHDKMYWYQQDPGMELHLIHYSYGVNSTEKGDLSSESTVSRIRTEHFPLTLESARPSHTSQYLCASSEMGSNQPQHFGDGTRLSIL.

The J gene is TRBJ2-7, the V gene TRBV27; TRBD1 aligns across 9 bases. The V segment lost 3 bases and the J segment 1 base; nucleotides outside the gene matches: 4. In germline, CDR1 is MNHEY, CDR2 SMNVEV (reference sequence). The CDR3 has 15 residues. CDR3 coding DNA: TGTGCCAGCAGTTTGGGACAGGGATTTTCCTACGAGCAGTACTTC. Protein sequence: CASSLGQGFSYEQYF.

A remark on this clonotype: A much larger clone lies one base from this, so it may be a read error. As DNA, the CDR3 is TGTGTCAGCAGCTTGGGTCATGGGAGCAATCAGCCCCAGCATTTT. Protein: CVSSLGHGSNQPQHF. This rearrangement joins TRBV7-9 to TRBJ1-5; unclear D gene. The CDR3 is 15 amino acids. The germline V gene has CDR1 SEHNR and CDR2 FQNEAQ (reference sequence).

This clonotype has more than one count but fewer than ten. The CDR3 bases are TGTGCCAGCAGCTTAGGTAGCGGAGAAGCCACCGGGGAGCTGTTTTTT. It specifies CASSLGSGEATGELFF. The rearrangement uses TRBV11-2 and TRBJ2-2, with D perhaps matching TRBD2 (6 bases). CDR1 is SGHAT, CDR2 FQNNGV, per germline. Trimming stripped 1 base from V and 4 bases from J, with 13 bases between. The CDR3 is made up of 16 amino acids.

The table lists this clonotype with many counts. The chain uses TRBV2 and TRBJ1-5; D not resolved. V lost 6 bases to trimming and J lost 0 bases, with 9 bases between them. In germline, CDR1 is SNHLY, CDR2 FYNNEI. This CDR3 contains 14 residues. The CDR3 here is CASSSTDSNQPQHF. As DNA, the CDR3 is TGTGCCAGCAGCTCCACAGATAGCAATCAGCCCCAGCATTTT.

A word on this clonotype: A much larger clone differs by one base, so this may be a read error. This chain links TRBV7-9 with TRBJ2-7; D not certain. CDR1 and CDR2 from the germline V gene are SEHNR and FQNEAQ (reference sequence). The CDR3 has 14 residues. The DNA of the CDR3 is TGTGCCAGCAGCTTAGCGGACCGATCCTGCGAGCAGTACTTC. Its protein is CASSLADRSCEQYF.

This clonotype occurred a few times. The chain couples TRBV6-5 to TRBJ2-7; TRBD1 agrees at 7 bases. V trimming: 1 base; J trimming: 2 bases; junction bases outside the gene matches: 5. The CDR3 length is 15 residues. Germline V gives CDR1 MNHEY, CDR2 SVGAGI. The CDR3: CASSYFRGTAYEQYF. The CDR3 coding sequence is TGTGCCAGCAGTTACTTCAGGGGGACCGCCTACGAGCAGTACTTC.

This clonotype showed up many times. The chain uses TRBV27 and TRBJ2-7, with a possible D match to TRBD1 (5 bases). CDR3 length: 14 amino acids. Deletions cut 4 bases from V and 1 base from J, with 11 bases between. Germline CDR1 MNHEY, CDR2 SMNVEV (reference sequence). CDR3 region: CASSYQGESYEQYF. The CDR3 DNA is TGTGCCAGCAGTTACCAGGGCGAGTCCTACGAGCAGTACTTC.

At least ten counts were recorded for this clonotype. The chain employs TRBV2 and TRBJ2-7; D perhaps matches TRBD1 (5 bases). V shed 10 bases and J shed 0 bases, with 16 bases lying between them. The CDR3 covers 14 residues. Germline values: CDR1 SNHLY, CDR2 FYNNEI. CDR3 DNA sequence: TGTGCCATCGTAGACAGACACGACTCCTACGAGCAGTACTTC. The encoded protein is CAIVDRHDSYEQYF. The full variable domain, in which reference TRBV2 and TRBJ2-7 provide the parts outside the CDR3, is EPEVTQTPSHQVTQMGQEVILRCVPISNHLYFYWYRQILGQKVEFLVSFYNNEISEKSEIFDDQFSVERPDGSNFTLKIRSTKLEDSAMYFCAIVDRHDSYEQYFGPGTRLTVT.

A note on this clonotype: This may stem from a read error, because a much larger clone lies one nucleotide away. The chain uses TRBV9 and TRBJ1-3, with D possibly matching TRBD1 (6 bases). CDR1 is SGDLS and CDR2 is YYNGEE in the germline V gene. The CDR3 contains 17 residues. CDR3 amino acids: CASSPDSWMSSGDTIYF. CDR3 bases: TGTGCCAGCAGCCCGGACAGCTGGATGAGCTCTGGAGACACCATATATTTT.

The V gene is TRBV25-1, the J gene TRBJ2-3; D is undetermined. The germline gives CDR1 MGHDK, CDR2 SYGVNS. The CDR3 extends over 15 amino acids. Trimming shortened V by 3 bases and J by 1 base, and 11 bases separated the two germline ends. CDR3 amino acids: CASSDVRAGTDTQYF. The CDR3 DNA sequence: TGTGCCAGCAGTGATGTACGGGCAGGCACAGATACGCAGTATTTT.

This clonotype was recorded many times. The V and J genes are TRBV12-3 or TRBV12-4 and TRBJ2-6; D is ambiguous. The V and J ends lost 2 bases and 4 bases respectively, with 9 bases between them. This CDR3 spans 15 amino acids. CDR3 in amino acids: CASSLKVPGANVLTF. DNA of the CDR3: TGTGCCAGCAGTTTAAAAGTCCCCGGGGCCAACGTCCTGACTTTC.

The sample holds many counts of this clonotype. This chain joins TRBV29-1 and TRBJ1-2; D not resolved. The CDR3 contains 14 residues. In germline, CDR1 is SQVTM, CDR2 ANQGSEA. V lost 4 bases and J lost 1, with 13 bases in between. DNA for the CDR3: TGCAGCGTTGCCGAACAGAGTTTTAACTATGGCTACACCTTC. Residues: CSVAEQSFNYGYTF.

On this clonotype: One end of the junction fails to match germline, which may point to a read error. The chain is built from TRBV12-3 or TRBV12-4 and TRBJ2-1; D is unclear. The CDR3 is made up of 14 amino acids. CDR3 DNA sequence: TGTGCCAGCAGGCTCGCCTTAGGGTTGAATGAGCGGTTCTTC. Its translation: CASRLALGLNERFF.

V is TRBV13 and J is TRBJ2-7; tentative D call: TRBD1 (6 bases). This CDR3 is 14 amino acids long. Germline CDR1 reads PRHDT; CDR2 reads FYEKMQ (reference sequence). V dropped 5 bases and J dropped 3 bases, with 14 bases sitting between them. DNA of the CDR3: TGTGCCAGCAGCATCCGGGACAACCTCTACGAGCAGTACTTC. It codes for CASSIRDNLYEQYF.

This clonotype came up many times. The chain has TRBV5-1 and TRBJ2-3; 7 bases are shared with TRBD1. The CDR3 has 16 amino acids. With V trimmed by 3 bases and J by 5 bases, 12 bases remained unmatched. The germline CDR1 and CDR2 sequences are SGHRS and YFSETQ. The CDR3 here is CASSSYSTGAGDTQYF. The CDR3 DNA reads as TGCGCCAGCAGCTCCTACTCAACAGGGGCGGGAGATACGCAGTATTTT.

This clonotype was picked up many times. The chain is built from TRBV7-9 and TRBJ2-3; D is unclear. Trimming removed 2 bases from V and 5 bases from J, with 14 bases in between. CDR3 length: 15 residues. Germline assignment: CDR1 SEHNR and CDR2 FQNEAQ (reference sequence). CDR3 sequence reads: CASSLSGPPVDTQYF. The DNA for the CDR3 is TGTGCCAGCAGCTTATCGGGTCCTCCGGTAGATACGCAGTATTTT.

This clonotype was observed at least ten times. The chain couples TRBV4-2 to TRBJ1-4; D not resolved. Trimming left V 0 bases short and J 0 bases short, with 14 bases between. Germline CDR1 is LGHNA and CDR2 is YNFKEQ. CDR3 length equals 18 residues. The CDR3 DNA follows: TGTGCCAGCAGCCAAGATTTCGGTCACTATACAACTAATGAAAAACTGTTTTTT. Protein: CASSQDFGHYTTNEKLFF.

CDR3 protein: CASSLGRTQYF. The CDR3 DNA reads as TGTGCCAGCAGCTTAGGACGTACGCAGTATTTT. The rearrangement joins TRBV7-6 to TRBJ2-3; D remains unclear. This CDR3 contains 11 residues. CDR1 is SGHVS and CDR2 is FNYEAQ in the germline V gene. The V and J ends lost 1 base and 8 bases respectively, with 4 bases between them.

Many counts were recorded for this clonotype. This chain connects TRBV7-2 to TRBJ2-1; TRBD2 matches 10 bases. The CDR3 totals 16 residues. J was trimmed by 9 bases and V by 1 base; bases with no gene match: 9. CDR1 is SGHTA and CDR2 is FQGNSA in the germline V gene. The CDR3 is CASSLGPAGGPSEQFF. In DNA, the CDR3 is TGTGCCAGCAGCTTAGGTCCAGCGGGGGGGCCTAGTGAGCAGTTCTTC.

The chain carries TRBV6-6 and TRBJ1-2, with D hard to call. The length of the CDR3 is 12 residues. The germline CDR1 and CDR2 sequences are MNHNY and SVGAGI (reference sequence). The V and J ends lost 2 bases and 6 bases respectively, with 7 bases between them. CDR3 sequence: CASSYTGNGYTF. CDR3 nucleotides: TGTGCCAGCAGTTACACGGGGAATGGCTACACCTTC.

On this clonotype: This may be a read error: a much more frequent sequence differs by one nucleotide. The rearrangement joins TRBV29-1 to TRBJ2-3; 7 positions match TRBD1. The V segment lost 7 bases and the J segment 1 base; nucleotides outside the gene matches: 8. The CDR3 totals 14 residues. CDR1 is SQVTM, CDR2 ANQGSEA, per germline. The CDR3 protein is CSGGTGVRTDTQYF. CDR3 coding DNA: TGCAGCGGGGGAACAGGGGTGCGCACAGATACGCAGTATTTT.

The V gene is TRBV24-1, the J gene TRBJ2-2; TRBD1 is a possible D gene (6 bases). V was pared by 0 bases and J by 7 bases, with 20 bases between. Germline CDR1 reads KGHDR; CDR2 reads SFDVKD. The CDR3 loop spans 18 amino acids. The CDR3 DNA reads as TGTGCCACCAGTGATTTGCACAGGGTACTTGGTTCGTGCGGGGAGCTGTTTTTT. Its translation is CATSDLHRVLGSCGELFF.